One sample yielded the 2 T cell receptor beta chains listed below, sequenced in a study of T cell responses to AZD1222 COVID-19 vaccine. The table came from immunoSEQ multiplex PCR; TCRdb's copy has only in-frame clones and leaves some out. The sample comprises 130,000 to 150,000 clones, just over 90% of which are singletons, and just under 2% rests with the top ten. The sequences come from peripheral blood, collected 28 days after the second AZD1222 dose. Receptors were obtained from an adult who received the AZD1222 COVID-19 vaccine.

By frequency in the sample, this clone is medium-sized. The chain carries TRBV5-4 and TRBJ1-3; D is ambiguous. V was cut by 3 bases and J by 11 bases, with 18 bases left in between. Germline CDR1 is SGHNT and CDR2 is YYREEE (reference sequence). The CDR3 sequence is 14 residues long. CDR3 coding DNA: TGTGCCAGCAGCTCTCCCGGGGAAGCTTCAGCCATATATTTT. It encodes CASSSPGEASAIYF.

This clone came up once. The CDR3 DNA follows: TGTGCCAGCAGCCACACAGGGGGCACTGAAGCTTTCTTT. Its translation is CASSHTGGTEAFF. V is TRBV11-2 and J is TRBJ1-1; the match to TRBD1 covers 8 bases. In germline, CDR1 is SGHAT, CDR2 FQNNGV. CDR3 length: 13 residues. V shed 5 bases, J shed 4 bases, and the junction held 3 bases outside the gene matches.